The 22 T cell receptor beta chains below all came from one sample that was sequenced in a study of blood T cell repertoires in COVID-19. Produced via immunoSEQ multiplex PCR; TCRdb's table is partial and in-frame only. The table has hundreds of thousands of clones, around nine tenths seen once. Specimen: PBMCs or T cells enriched from blood (not recorded which). The receptors shown here come from a woman aged 45-59 years who had recovered from COVID-19.

The chain links TRBV21-1 to TRBJ2-2; TRBD2, the table's D call, lacks a check against the DNA. TRBV21-1 is labeled a pseudogene. The CDR3 is 20 amino acids. CDR3 in amino acids: CASSNLPPGLAGGCTGELFF. For the CDR3, the DNA is TGTGCCAGCAGCAACCTACCTCCGGGACTAGCGGGAGGTTGCACCGGGGAGCTGTTTTTT.

V gene TRBV29-1 combines with J gene TRBJ2-1; 8 bases match TRBD2. The V gene end was trimmed by 7 bases and the J gene end by 13 bases; junction bases not matched to a gene: 15. Looked up from germline, CDR1 is SQVTM and CDR2 is ANQGSEA. The CDR3 contains 13 residues. The CDR3 nucleotides are TGCAGCGATCTACCTACGGGGACTAGGCGACAGTTCTTC. Its protein is CSDLPTGTRRQFF.

This clone was found a few times. The CDR3 nucleotides read TGTGCCAGCAGCTTGGGACAGGGTTCCACTGAAGCTTTCTTT. It yields the protein CASSLGQGSTEAFF. The chain has TRBV11-2 and TRBJ1-1; 9 nucleotides agree with TRBD1. V gave up 3 bases and J gave up 4 bases; unmatched junction bases: 3. The germline V gene encodes CDR1 SGHAT and CDR2 FQNNGV. The CDR3 runs to 14 residues.

In DNA form, the CDR3 reads TGTGCCAGCAGTGAATCCCCCGGACTAGCGGGAGTCCACTACGAGCAGTACTTC. As protein: CASSESPGLAGVHYEQYF. This chain connects TRBV25-1 to TRBJ2-7, with TRBD2 matching over 13 bases. The trim removed 1 base at V and 3 bases at J, leaving 9 bases unmatched. This CDR3 contains 18 residues. CDR1 and CDR2 from the germline V gene are MGHDK and SYGVNS.

The chain is built from TRBV19 and TRBJ2-1, with 8 bases identical to TRBD2. Per the germline V gene, CDR1 is LNHDA and CDR2 is SQIVND (reference sequence). Germline trimming cut 5 bases from V and 2 bases from J; bases unmatched to any gene: 5. This CDR3 is 15 amino acids long. The CDR3 spells CASSVGLVAYNEQFF. The CDR3 coding sequence is TGTGCCAGTAGTGTGGGACTAGTGGCCTACAATGAGCAGTTCTTC.

V usage is TRBV6-2 or TRBV6-3 and J usage is TRBJ2-3; 8 bases match TRBD2. Germline values: CDR1 MNHEY, CDR2 SVGEGT. V lost 3 bases, J lost 1 base, and 15 bases stayed unmatched. This CDR3 comprises 19 residues. This CDR3 is CASSYVRGTSQGGTDTQYF. DNA of the CDR3: TGTGCCAGCAGTTATGTCCGGGGGACTAGTCAAGGAGGCACAGATACGCAGTATTTT.

The gene calls are TRBV9 and TRBJ2-1; 12 bases fit TRBD2. Germline V lookup: CDR1 SGDLS, CDR2 YYNGEE. With V trimmed by 4 bases and J by 4 bases, 3 bases remained unmatched. The CDR3 has 15 residues. In nucleotides, the CDR3 is TGTGCCAGCAGCAGAGGGACTAGCGGGTACAATGAGCAGTTCTTC. Protein product: CASSRGTSGYNEQFF.

The V gene is TRBV2, the J gene TRBJ2-2, with 8 bases lining up with TRBD2. J gave up 0 bases and V 0 bases, and 3 bases lay outside the gene matches. This CDR3 spans 17 amino acids. From germline, CDR1 is SNHLY and CDR2 FYNNEI. The CDR3 here is CASSEASGISNTGELFF. DNA for the CDR3: TGTGCCAGCAGTGAAGCTAGCGGGATATCGAACACCGGGGAGCTGTTTTTT.

The rearrangement uses TRBV5-6 and TRBJ2-7; D is perhaps TRBD1 (6 bases). In germline, CDR1 is SGHDT, CDR2 YYEEEE. This CDR3 has 14 amino acids. V was cut by 0 bases and J by 5 bases, with 12 bases left in between. DNA of the CDR3: TGTGCCAGCAGCTTGGAAGGGGGAAGGGACGAGCAGTACTTC. It translates to CASSLEGGRDEQYF.

The rearrangement uses TRBV7-6 and TRBJ2-3, with D perhaps matching TRBD2 (6 bases). CDR1 SGHVS and CDR2 FNYEAQ come from the germline V gene. The CDR3 totals 15 residues. V shed 2 bases and J shed 2 bases, with 11 bases lying between them. CDR3 coding DNA: TGTGCCAGCAGCTTAAGGGGACTCAACACAGATACGCAGTATTTT. Amino acids: CASSLRGLNTDTQYF.

This clone was seen once. The chain links TRBV6-5 to TRBJ1-1, with 7 bases matching TRBD1. Germline lookup yields CDR1 MNHEY and CDR2 SVGAGI. This CDR3 has 13 residues. Trimming removed 5 bases from V and 1 base from J; junction bases left unmatched: 1. This CDR3 reads CASSNRGNTEAFF. In DNA form, the CDR3 reads TGTGCCAGCAGTAACAGGGGGAACACTGAAGCTTTCTTT.

CDR3 region: CASSLGQGNTF. The DNA of the CDR3 is TGTGCCAGCAGTCTTGGACAGGGGAACACCTTC. This rearrangement joins TRBV4-2 to TRBJ1-2; TRBD1 aligns across 9 bases. The CDR3 loop spans 11 amino acids. V lost 6 bases to trimming and J lost 12 bases; unmatched junction nucleotides: 5. The germline gives CDR1 LGHNA, CDR2 YNFKEQ.

This clone was observed a handful of times. The chain combines TRBV29-1 with TRBJ1-5, with TRBD1 matching 8 bases. V lost 7 bases, J lost 9 bases, and 8 bases stayed unmatched. Germline assignment: CDR1 SQVTM and CDR2 ANQGSEA. This CDR3 is 12 amino acids long. This CDR3 is CSAGQGFGPQHF. The CDR3 coding sequence is TGCAGCGCTGGACAGGGATTTGGGCCCCAGCATTTT.

This clone has only one observation. V gene TRBV27 combines with J gene TRBJ2-1, with TRBD2 identical over 16 bases. The CDR3 is 14 amino acids. Germline assignment: CDR1 MNHEY and CDR2 SMNVEV (reference sequence). Germline trimming cut 8 bases from V and 11 bases from J; bases unmatched to any gene: 6. The CDR3 protein is CASEGLAGGPKQFF. The CDR3, as DNA: TGTGCCAGCGAGGGACTAGCGGGAGGGCCAAAGCAGTTCTTC.

The chain employs TRBV5-6 and TRBJ1-3; D not certain. V was trimmed by 0 bases and J by 9 bases, leaving 7 bases between them. CDR3 length: 12 amino acids. CDR1 is SGHDT, CDR2 YYEEEE, per germline. CDR3 sequence reads: CASSLGPSTIYF. The CDR3, as DNA: TGTGCCAGCAGCTTGGGGCCTAGCACCATATATTTT.

This rearrangement joins TRBV9 to TRBJ1-1; TRBD1 aligns across 11 bases. The germline gives CDR1 SGDLS, CDR2 YYNGEE. The CDR3 has 14 residues. After removal of 4 bases from V and 4 bases from J, the junction contained 3 bases not matched to a gene. The CDR3 loop is CASSRDRGVTEAFF. The DNA of the CDR3 is TGTGCCAGCAGCCGGGACAGGGGGGTCACTGAAGCTTTCTTT.

The J gene is TRBJ2-3, the V gene TRBV9, with TRBD2 identical over 10 bases. Germline CDR1 and CDR2: SGDLS and YYNGEE. The length of the CDR3 is 13 residues. The V segment lost 0 bases and the J segment 13 bases; nucleotides outside the gene matches: 5. The CDR3 region is CASSVGPLAGEYF. The CDR3 DNA reads as TGTGCCAGCAGCGTAGGTCCTCTAGCGGGGGAGTATTTT.

The chain carries TRBV11-2 and TRBJ1-1; D gene unclear. Germline V gene lookup returns CDR1 SGHAT and CDR2 FQNNGV. This CDR3 is 14 amino acids long. V was trimmed by 1 base and J by 5 bases, leaving 11 bases between them. In DNA form, the CDR3 reads TGTGCCAGCAGCTTAGGCCGGGAGGGAACTGAAGCTTTCTTT. This encodes CASSLGREGTEAFF.

This clone was observed a single time. The genes are TRBV7-8 and TRBJ2-3; the D is unclear. The CDR3 spans 15 residues. The germline V and J ends were trimmed by 1 base and 6 bases, with 14 bases remaining between them. CDR1 SGHVS and CDR2 FQNEAQ come from the germline V gene. The CDR3: CASSLVPYLRDTQYF. CDR3 sequence (DNA): TGTGCCAGCAGCTTAGTACCATACTTGCGGGATACGCAGTATTTT.

This sequence joins TRBV7-2 and TRBJ1-4, with a possible D match to TRBD1 (6 bases). This CDR3 contains 14 residues. Trimming left V 5 bases short and J 10 bases short, with 17 bases between. The V gene's germline CDR1 is SGHTA and CDR2 FQGNSA. The CDR3 spells CASSQGRAKGKLFF. Here the CDR3 DNA reads TGTGCCAGCAGCCAGGGGCGTGCGAAGGGAAAACTGTTTTTT.

This chain's CDR3 is CASSLPGGGGNTIYF. The CDR3 nucleotides read TGTGCCAGCAGTTTACCCGGGGGGGGAGGAAACACCATATATTTT. The chain joins TRBV28 to TRBJ1-3; TRBD1 might be the D (5 bases). Germline values: CDR1 MDHEN, CDR2 SYDVKM. The length of the CDR3 is 15 residues. The V end was cut by 2 bases, the J end by 4 bases, with 12 bases between.

This chain joins TRBV7-8 and TRBJ1-5; TRBD1 matches at 8 bases. After removal of 5 bases from V and 3 bases from J, the junction contained 6 bases not matched to a gene. The CDR3 covers 15 residues. CDR1 SGHVS and CDR2 FQNEAQ come from the germline V gene. The CDR3 nucleotides are TGTGCCAGCAGCCCCACAGGGGGGAACAATCAGCCCCAGCATTTT. Its translation: CASSPTGGNNQPQHF.